These T cell receptor beta chains were read from a single sample in a study of T cells after yellow fever vaccination. MiXCR, run by TCRdb on the 5' RACE reads, gives a single entry per CDR3 protein. The sample has some 300,000 distinct CDR3 sequences; around 8.6% are singletons. Source: CD4+ T cells sorted from PBMCs, taken 5 days after the yellow fever booster vaccination. These receptors all come from a man aged 18 to 30 who received the YFV17D yellow fever vaccine. Each CDR3 is given with its conserved first and last residue.

>TRBJ1-5|TRBV6-5
CASSREYRVDQPQHF
>TRBJ1-5|TRBV30
CAWSDRSNQPQHF
>TRBJ1-4|TRBV6-4
CASSDSGSPGEKLFF
>TRBJ1-3|TRBV4-3
CASSQNLGYTIYF
>TRBJ2-5|TRBV19
CASKEGGTYQETQYF
>TRBJ1-5|TRBV5-1
CASSLGTADNQPQHF
>TRBJ1-5|TRBV28
CASTAASQPQHF
>TRBJ2-2|TRBV9
CASSVVWGTGELFF
>TRBJ2-3|TRBV4-3
CASSLESYTGGETDTQYF
>TRBJ2-1|TRBV6-2/TRBV6-3
CASRDGELGNEQFF
>TRBJ2-3|TRBV3-1
CASSQRVGLAGDTQYF
>TRBJ2-3|TRBV5-1
CASSSPDRRGDTQYF
>TRBJ2-1|TRBV20-1
CSAGKTSGGIKGQFF
>TRBJ1-1|TRBV7-9
CASSLGTGTRNTEAFF
>TRBJ1-1|TRBV5-5
CASSLTGDNTEAFF
>TRBJ2-3|TRBV5-1
CASSGDSREGTQYF
>TRBJ2-5|TRBV19
CATEQARGETQYF
>TRBJ2-1|TRBV9
CASSVGGTAIGNEQFF
>TRBJ2-5|TRBV9
CASSVTSGYQETQYF
>TRBJ1-1|TRBV6-5
CASSYRTGGGSQAFF
>TRBJ2-3|TRBV6-2/TRBV6-3
CASAIRTDTQYF
>TRBJ2-3|TRBV5-1
CASSSVSGSTDTQYF
>TRBJ2-2|TRBV29-1
CGTGGTGELFF
>TRBJ2-3|TRBV5-6
CASSRGRTVTDTQYF
>TRBJ2-5|TRBV20-1
CSARVLAEQETQYF
>TRBJ1-2|TRBV6-2/TRBV6-3
CASSRLEGNYGYTF
>TRBJ2-3|TRBV11-2
CASSTGTTAWDTQYF
>TRBJ1-2|TRBV27
CASSGTGVRDGYTF
>TRBJ2-3|TRBV29-1
CSEMTVYTDTQYF
>TRBJ2-4|TRBV2
CASSEDYGLAGGLAKNIQYF